These T cell receptor beta chains were read from a single sample in a study of regulatory T cells in long-lasting Graves disease. TCRdb re-analysed the multiplex PCR reads in MiXCR, keeping a single row per CDR3 protein. The sample gives around 500,000 distinct CDR3 sequences, around 20% of which show up once; about 7.8% is in the top ten. The sample in question was peripheral blood mononuclear cells (PBMCs), obtained when the disease was refractory, from a patient treated with antithyroid drugs. The receptors come from a female donor with Graves disease. Both conserved end residues are part of each CDR3. Fields, in order: clone size, J gene, V gene, D gene, CDR3 DNA, CDR3 protein. A D gene is named only where the DNA matches it firmly. Size values are once, few and many counts, or a class for expanded clones, and some rows have none.

abundance: .; j_gene: TRBJ2-2; v_gene: TRBV19; d_gene: .; CDR3nt: TGTGCCAGTATTCTACAGGCGAACACCGGGGAGCTGTTTTTT; CDR3aa: CASILQANTGELFF
abundance: .; j_gene: TRBJ2-7; v_gene: TRBV4-3; d_gene: TRBD1; CDR3nt: TGCGCCAGCAGCCAGTCGCAGGGGGACGAGCAGTACTTC; CDR3aa: CASSQSQGDEQYF
abundance: many; j_gene: TRBJ2-2; v_gene: TRBV11-3; d_gene: .; CDR3nt: TGTGCCAGCAGCTCTGGACAGAGGAACACCGGGGAGCTGTTTTTT; CDR3aa: CASSSGQRNTGELFF
abundance: .; j_gene: TRBJ2-1; v_gene: TRBV5-1; d_gene: .; CDR3nt: TGCGCCAGCAGCCGCCGGGGCGATGAGCAGTTCTTC; CDR3aa: CASSRRGDEQFF
abundance: few; j_gene: TRBJ2-1; v_gene: TRBV9; d_gene: TRBD2; CDR3nt: TGTGCCAGCAGCGCGACGGGACTAGATTACAATGAGCAGTTCTTC; CDR3aa: CASSATGLDYNEQFF
abundance: .; j_gene: TRBJ2-6; v_gene: TRBV25-1; d_gene: TRBD1; CDR3nt: TGTGCCAGCAGCCACCCGTTGGGGGACAGCCTCTCTGGGGCCAACGTCCTGACTTTC; CDR3aa: CASSHPLGDSLSGANVLTF
abundance: .; j_gene: TRBJ1-2; v_gene: TRBV29-1; d_gene: TRBD1; CDR3nt: TGCAGCGTAATACAGGGGGCGAGTTACTATGGCTACACCTTC; CDR3aa: CSVIQGASYYGYTF
abundance: .; j_gene: TRBJ2-7; v_gene: TRBV5-1; d_gene: .; CDR3nt: TGCGCCAGCCTTCAGCTTGGAGGTGAATGGGGGGACAAGTCCTACGAGCAGTACTTC; CDR3aa: CASLQLGGEWGDKSYEQYF
abundance: many; j_gene: TRBJ1-2; v_gene: TRBV7-2; d_gene: .; CDR3nt: TGTGCCAGCAGCTTAGTACTCTATGGCTACACCTTC; CDR3aa: CASSLVLYGYTF
abundance: many; j_gene: TRBJ2-2; v_gene: TRBV12-3/TRBV12-4; d_gene: TRBD2; CDR3nt: TGTGCCAGCAGACTAGCGGGAGGGCCGCCCGGGGAGCTGTTTTTT; CDR3aa: CASRLAGGPPGELFF
abundance: .; j_gene: TRBJ2-7; v_gene: TRBV6-1; d_gene: .; CDR3nt: TGTGCCAGCAGTGTCACTGGGTCCTACGGGCAGTACTTC; CDR3aa: CASSVTGSYGQYF
abundance: many; j_gene: TRBJ2-7; v_gene: TRBV28; d_gene: .; CDR3nt: TGTGCCAGCAGTCCACAAGCCCGGGACCGTGCTGCCTACGAGCAGTACTTC; CDR3aa: CASSPQARDRAAYEQYF
abundance: many; j_gene: TRBJ2-5; v_gene: TRBV2; d_gene: TRBD2; CDR3nt: TGTGCCACCTCAGCGATGGGTAGCGGGAGGCAAGAGACCCAGTACTTC; CDR3aa: CATSAMGSGRQETQYF
abundance: many; j_gene: TRBJ1-3; v_gene: TRBV28; d_gene: .; CDR3nt: TGTGCCAGCAAAGGCAGATACTCTGGAAACACCATATATTTT; CDR3aa: CASKGRYSGNTIYF
abundance: .; j_gene: TRBJ2-7; v_gene: TRBV13; d_gene: TRBD1; CDR3nt: TGTGCCAGCAGCATAACGACAGGGCGCGAGCAGTACTTC; CDR3aa: CASSITTGREQYF
abundance: .; j_gene: TRBJ2-1; v_gene: TRBV28; d_gene: TRBD2; CDR3nt: TGTGCATACGGGAGGAGCTCCTACAATGAGCAGTTCTTC; CDR3aa: CAYGRSSYNEQFF
abundance: .; j_gene: TRBJ1-6; v_gene: TRBV6-9; d_gene: .; CDR3nt: TGTGCCAGCAGTTACTCGAATTCGGCAGGGGTTAATTCACCCCTCCACTTT; CDR3aa: CASSYSNSAGVNSPLHF
abundance: many; j_gene: TRBJ1-2; v_gene: TRBV10-3; d_gene: .; CDR3nt: TGTGCCATCAGTAACAGAAGCGGTGGCTACACCTTC; CDR3aa: CAISNRSGGYTF
abundance: .; j_gene: TRBJ2-7; v_gene: TRBV4-1; d_gene: .; CDR3nt: TGCGCCAGCAGCCAAGGAGGGGGGGGAATCTACGAGCAGTACTTC; CDR3aa: CASSQGGGGIYEQYF